This T cell receptor beta chain was obtained from a study of T cell responses to AZD1222 COVID-19 vaccine. Clones were sequenced by immunoSEQ multiplex PCR, and TCRdb holds only the in-frame ones, with some missing. Seen here are about 60,000 clones, 86% observed once, and the top ten hold 6.9%. V was shortened by 4 bases and J by 7 bases, with 20 bases between the two germline ends. Germline lookup yields CDR1 SGHKS and CDR2 YYEKEE (reference sequence). This CDR3 is built from 15 residues. This clone was counted once. Its antigen remains unknown. Study-wide points: The breadth and depth of Spike-specific TCRs increased once two AZD1222 doses had been given.

The TCR was taken from an adult who received the AZD1222 COVID-19 vaccine. This material consisted of peripheral blood, taken 28 days after the second AZD1222 dose. J is TRBJ2-5 and V is TRBV5-5, with TRBD1 as a possible D gene (7 bases). The CDR3 sequence: CASSQGGSLTGTQYF. The DNA for the CDR3 is TGTGCCAGCAGCCAGGGGGGCAGCCTGACGGGGACCCAGTACTTC.